This TCR beta chain was sequenced during a study of shared clonotypes between healthy human individuals. Only Caucasian adults living in Nashville, Tennessee made up the donor group. CDR3 length equals 15 residues. CDR1 is MDHEN and CDR2 is SYDVKM in the germline V gene. With V trimmed by 3 bases and J by 10 bases, 8 bases remained unmatched. Sorted subsets were amplified in replicate PCRs using approximately 0.2 ug DNA, roughly 30,000 T cell genomes. Generated by immunoSEQ multiplex PCR, the TCRdb table keeps only in-frame clones and is missing some. The table has millions of clones, over 85% seen once; the top ten hold 0.13% to 0.15%.

What was sequenced was naive CD4+ T cells sorted from blood. Subset described: CD45RA+ positively selected. J is TRBJ1-6 and V is TRBV28; 8 nucleotides align to TRBD1. The receptor's source is a man in his late teens or twenties in good health. The CDR3 nucleotides are TGTGCCAGCAGTTTCCTCGGACAGGGAGGATCACCCCTCCACTTT. Translation gives CASSFLGQGGSPLHF.